In this sample, the clone carrying this TCR beta chain turned up once. The sample is drawn from a study of technical replicates of blood from a few donors. Sequencing used immunoSEQ multiplex PCR; TCRdb keeps in-frame clones, though not all of them. Of 100,000 or so clones detected, about 95% appear once; the ten largest clones hold roughly 0.36%. With 6 bases clipped from V and 1 base from J, the junction kept 4 bases outside the gene matches. Germline V gene lookup returns CDR1 SQVTM and CDR2 ANQGSEA. The CDR3 spans 14 residues. The V and J genes are TRBV29-1 and TRBJ2-5, with 11 bases fitting TRBD2. Specimen: T cells isolated from PBMCs. This sequence originates from a human donor in good health. This chain's CDR3 is CSVSGLAGQETQYF. CDR3 nucleotides: TGCAGCGTCTCAGGACTAGCGGGCCAAGAGACCCAGTACTTC.